This T cell receptor (beta chain) was documented in a study of T cells in Graves' hyperthyroidism and ophthalmopathy. With duration under 3 months, ophthalmopathy was active: Clinical Activity Score at least 3, NOSPECS at least 4. Authors of the study amplified TCR beta CDR3 regions from RNA transcripts. The HTBI primer set was used in a first-round RT-PCR of the TCR CDR3. TCRdb re-called the multiplex PCR reads with MiXCR, one entry per CDR3 protein. The data show around 530,000 distinct CDR3 sequences, with 17% seen just once and around 17% held by the top ten. The germline V gene encodes CDR1 SGHVS and CDR2 FQNEAQ. This CDR3 is 17 amino acids long. J lost 2 bases, V lost 3 bases, and 12 bases had no gene match. This clonotype was recorded at least ten times.

The sequence was obtained from a woman under 30 with Graves' ophthalmopathy. Sequencing used blood. The chain joins TRBV7-8 to TRBJ1-1; 7 nucleotides match TRBD1. The CDR3 loop reads CASSFRDRASSNTEAFF. The CDR3 DNA follows: TGTGCCAGCAGCTTTCGCGACAGGGCGAGTAGTAACACTGAAGCTTTCTTT. The full variable domain, completed using reference TRBV7-8 and TRBJ1-1, is GAGVSQSPRYKVAKRGQDVALRCDPISGHVSLFWYQQALGQGPEFLTYFQNEAQLDKSGLPSDRFFAERPEGSVSTLKIQRTQQEDSAVYLCASSFRDRASSNTEAFFGQGTRLTVV.